This T cell receptor beta chain was captured by sequencing in a study of T cells in Graves' hyperthyroidism and ophthalmopathy. On the study more broadly: Prior to any treatment, at the point of initial diagnosis, peripheral blood was collected.

V gave up 6 bases and J gave up 3 bases, with 8 bases separating them. There are 13 residues in the CDR3. The germline CDR1 and CDR2 sequences are WNHNN and SYGVQD (reference sequence). In this sample, this clonotype turned up many times. PBMCs came from over 8.5 ml fresh peripheral blood. Amplification targeted TCR beta CDR3 regions from RNA transcripts. In the first-round RT-PCR of the TCR CDR3, the HTBI primer set was used. MiXCR was run by TCRdb on the multiplex PCR reads, yielding one entry per CDR3 protein. Of roughly 570,000 distinct CDR3 sequences listed, approximately 14% are singletons. The source of this sequence is a woman in her thirties with Graves' hyperthyroidism. The chain joins TRBV10-1 to TRBJ2-2; no reliable D call. The sequenced material came from blood. The CDR3 DNA sequence: TGCGCCAGCAGCCTACAGCACACCGGGGAGCTGTTTTTT. It is translated as CASSLQHTGELFF.